Described below is a single T cell receptor (beta chain) sequence and its context. Its specificity is not known. The sample comes from a study of OX40 agonist ivuxolimab in advanced cancers. The CDR3 covers 15 residues. Germline loops: CDR1 MGHRA, CDR2 YSYEKL. The table came from immunoSEQ multiplex PCR; TCRdb's copy has only in-frame clones and leaves some out. The sample shows some 86,000 clones, 94% of them seen only once. General observations from the study: The authors did not determine the antigen specificity of the expanded peripheral T cells. More expanded clones were seen, on average, in CD8+ T cells than in CD4+.

Sequencing used CD4+ or CD8+ T cells sorted from blood, obtained in a trial of the OX40 agonist ivuxolimab. The chain joins TRBV4-1 to TRBJ2-5; 7 bases are a match to TRBD1. Near its end, the DNA agrees better with TRBJ2-7, so the J call may be wrong. This TCR was sampled from an adult with an advanced solid tumor such as melanoma, head and neck, liver or kidney cancer. The CDR3 bases are TGCGCCAGCAGCCAAGATACGACAGGGCTCTACGAGCAGTACTTC. It encodes CASSQDTTGLYEQYF.